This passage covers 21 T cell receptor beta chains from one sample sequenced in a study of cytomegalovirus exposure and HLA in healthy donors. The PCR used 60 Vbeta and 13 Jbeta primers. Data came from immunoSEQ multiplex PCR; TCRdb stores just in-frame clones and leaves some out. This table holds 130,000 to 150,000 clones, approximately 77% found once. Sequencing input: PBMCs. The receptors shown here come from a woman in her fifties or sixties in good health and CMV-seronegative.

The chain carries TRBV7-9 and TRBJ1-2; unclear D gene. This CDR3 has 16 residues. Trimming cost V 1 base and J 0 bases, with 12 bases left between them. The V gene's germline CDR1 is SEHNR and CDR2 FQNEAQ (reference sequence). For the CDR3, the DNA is TGTGCCAGCAGCTTAGGGGGAGATCTAGCTAACTATGGCTACACCTTC. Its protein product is CASSLGGDLANYGYTF.

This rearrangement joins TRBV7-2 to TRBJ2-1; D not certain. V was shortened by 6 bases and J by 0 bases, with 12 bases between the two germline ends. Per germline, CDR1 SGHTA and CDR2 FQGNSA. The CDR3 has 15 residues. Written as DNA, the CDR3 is TGTGCCAGCAGTCAGACTCGGAGCTCCTACAATGAGCAGTTCTTC. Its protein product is CASSQTRSSYNEQFF. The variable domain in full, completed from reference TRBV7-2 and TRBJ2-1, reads GAGVSQSPSNKVTEKGKDVELRCDPISGHTALYWYRQSLGQGLEFLIYFQGNSAPDKSGLPSDRFSAERTGGSVSTLTIQRTQQEDSAVYLCASSQTRSSYNEQFFGPGTRLTVL.

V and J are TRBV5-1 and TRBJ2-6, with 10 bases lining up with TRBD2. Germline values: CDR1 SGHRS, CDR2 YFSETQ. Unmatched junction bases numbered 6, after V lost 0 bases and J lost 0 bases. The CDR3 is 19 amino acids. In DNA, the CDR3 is TGCGCCAGCAGCTTGGCCGGCAGCGGGGGGGCCTCTGGGGCCAACGTCCTGACTTTC. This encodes CASSLAGSGGASGANVLTF.

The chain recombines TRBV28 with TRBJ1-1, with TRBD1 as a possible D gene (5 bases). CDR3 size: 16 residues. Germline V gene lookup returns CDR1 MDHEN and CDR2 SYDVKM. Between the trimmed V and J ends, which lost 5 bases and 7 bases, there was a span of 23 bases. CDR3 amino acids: CASSLGWKGNPIEAFF. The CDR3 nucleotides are TGTGCCAGCAGTCTAGGCTGGAAGGGGAACCCAATTGAAGCTTTCTTT.

The CDR3 DNA is TGCGCCAGCAGCACGGATGGACAGGGGAAAGGTACAGATACGCAGTATTTT. Its translation is CASSTDGQGKGTDTQYF. The J gene is TRBJ2-3, the V gene TRBV5-1; 9 bases map to TRBD1. The V and J ends lost 4 bases and 3 bases, in that order; junction bases with no gene match: 12. Germline loops: CDR1 SGHRS, CDR2 YFSETQ. This CDR3 has 17 amino acids.

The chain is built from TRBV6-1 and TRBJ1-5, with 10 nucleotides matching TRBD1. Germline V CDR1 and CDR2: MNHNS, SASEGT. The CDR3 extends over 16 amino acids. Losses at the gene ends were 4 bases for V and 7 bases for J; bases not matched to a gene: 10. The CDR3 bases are TGTGCCAGCAGTGGGGGGGACAGGGGAAGGGTACAGCCCCAGCATTTT. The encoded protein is CASSGGDRGRVQPQHF.

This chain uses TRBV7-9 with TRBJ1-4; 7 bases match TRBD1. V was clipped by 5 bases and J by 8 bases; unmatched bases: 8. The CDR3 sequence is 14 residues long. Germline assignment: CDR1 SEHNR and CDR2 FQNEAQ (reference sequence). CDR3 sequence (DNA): TGTGCCAGCAGCGCCAGACAGGGCGGGGAAAAACTGTTTTTT. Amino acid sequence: CASSARQGGEKLFF.

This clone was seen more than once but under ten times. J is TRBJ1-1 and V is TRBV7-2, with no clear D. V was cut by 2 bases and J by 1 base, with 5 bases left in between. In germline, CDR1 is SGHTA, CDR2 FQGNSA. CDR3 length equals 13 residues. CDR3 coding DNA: TGTGCCAGCAGCTTACGGTGGAACACTGAAGCTTTCTTT. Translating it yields CASSLRWNTEAFF.

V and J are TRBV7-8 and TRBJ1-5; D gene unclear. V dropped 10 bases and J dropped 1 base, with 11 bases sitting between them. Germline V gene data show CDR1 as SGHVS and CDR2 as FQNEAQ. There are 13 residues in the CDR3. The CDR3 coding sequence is TGTGCCACCCGTCGGGAAAGCAATCAGCCCCAGCATTTT. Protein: CATRRESNQPQHF.

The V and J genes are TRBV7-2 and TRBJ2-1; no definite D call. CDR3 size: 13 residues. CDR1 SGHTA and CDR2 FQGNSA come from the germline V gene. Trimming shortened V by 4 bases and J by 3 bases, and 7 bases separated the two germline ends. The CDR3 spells CASSSDIYNEQFF. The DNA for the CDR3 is TGTGCCAGCAGCTCAGACATCTACAATGAGCAGTTCTTC. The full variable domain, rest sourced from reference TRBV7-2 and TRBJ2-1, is GAGVSQSPSNKVTEKGKDVELRCDPISGHTALYWYRQSLGQGLEFLIYFQGNSAPDKSGLPSDRFSAERTGGSVSTLTIQRTQQEDSAVYLCASSSDIYNEQFFGPGTRLTVL.

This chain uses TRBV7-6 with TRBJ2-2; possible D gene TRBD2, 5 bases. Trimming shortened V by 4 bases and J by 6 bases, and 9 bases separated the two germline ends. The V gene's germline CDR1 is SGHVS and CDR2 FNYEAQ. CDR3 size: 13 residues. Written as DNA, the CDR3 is TGTGCCAGCAGCTCCCAAGCGGCCGGGGAGCTGTTTTTT. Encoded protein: CASSSQAAGELFF.

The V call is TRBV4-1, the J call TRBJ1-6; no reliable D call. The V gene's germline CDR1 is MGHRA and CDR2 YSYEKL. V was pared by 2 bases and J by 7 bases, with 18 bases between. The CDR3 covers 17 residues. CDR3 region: CASSQLVWQNRNSPLHF. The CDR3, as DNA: TGCGCCAGCAGCCAATTGGTATGGCAGAACAGAAATTCACCCCTCCACTTT.

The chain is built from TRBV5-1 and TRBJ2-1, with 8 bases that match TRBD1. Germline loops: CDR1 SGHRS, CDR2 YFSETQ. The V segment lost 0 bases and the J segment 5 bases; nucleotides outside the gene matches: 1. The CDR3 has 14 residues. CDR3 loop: CASSLGTGHNEQFF. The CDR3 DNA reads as TGCGCCAGCAGCTTGGGGACAGGGCACAATGAGCAGTTCTTC.

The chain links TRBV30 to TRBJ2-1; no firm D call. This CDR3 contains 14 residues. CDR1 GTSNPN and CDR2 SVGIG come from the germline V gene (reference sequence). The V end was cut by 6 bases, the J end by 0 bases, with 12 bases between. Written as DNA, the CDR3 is TGTGCCTGCAACCAGGTGAACTCCTACAATGAGCAGTTCTTC. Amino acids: CACNQVNSYNEQFF. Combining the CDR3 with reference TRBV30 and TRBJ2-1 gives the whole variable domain SQTIHQWPATLVQPVGSPLSLECTVEGTSNPNLYWYRQAAGRGLQLLFYSVGIGQISSEVPQNLSASRPQDRQFILSSKKLLLSDSGFYLCACNQVNSYNEQFFGPGTRLTVL.

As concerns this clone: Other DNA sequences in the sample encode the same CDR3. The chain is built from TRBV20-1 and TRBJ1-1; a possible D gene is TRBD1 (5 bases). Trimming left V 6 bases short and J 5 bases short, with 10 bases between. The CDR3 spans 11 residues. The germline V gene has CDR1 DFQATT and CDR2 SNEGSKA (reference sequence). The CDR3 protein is CSALKGTEAFF. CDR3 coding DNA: TGCAGTGCCCTTAAGGGGACTGAAGCTTTCTTT.

The CDR3 spells CASSQEIGLAGPETQYF. The CDR3 DNA is TGTGCCAGCAGCCAAGAAATAGGACTAGCGGGGCCCGAGACCCAGTACTTC. V is TRBV4-2 and J is TRBJ2-5; 12 bases are a match to TRBD2. CDR1 and CDR2 from the germline V gene are LGHNA and YNFKEQ. The CDR3 covers 17 residues. V was clipped by 0 bases and J by 5 bases; unmatched bases: 7.

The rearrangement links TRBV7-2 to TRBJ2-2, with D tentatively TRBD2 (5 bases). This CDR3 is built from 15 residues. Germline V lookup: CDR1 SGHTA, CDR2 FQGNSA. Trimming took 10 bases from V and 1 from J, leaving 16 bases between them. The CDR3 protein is CATNPRAGNTGELFF. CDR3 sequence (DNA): TGTGCCACCAATCCGCGGGCAGGGAACACCGGGGAGCTGTTTTTT. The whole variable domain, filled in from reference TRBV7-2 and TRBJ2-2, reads GAGVSQSPSNKVTEKGKDVELRCDPISGHTALYWYRQSLGQGLEFLIYFQGNSAPDKSGLPSDRFSAERTGGSVSTLTIQRTQQEDSAVYLCATNPRAGNTGELFFGEGSRLTVL.

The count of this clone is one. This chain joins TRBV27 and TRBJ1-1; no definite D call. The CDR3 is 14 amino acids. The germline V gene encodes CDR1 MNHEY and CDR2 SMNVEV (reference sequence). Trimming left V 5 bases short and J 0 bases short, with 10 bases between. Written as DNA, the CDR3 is TGTGCCAGCAGTCCCCTAGATGTGAACACTGAAGCTTTCTTT. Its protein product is CASSPLDVNTEAFF.

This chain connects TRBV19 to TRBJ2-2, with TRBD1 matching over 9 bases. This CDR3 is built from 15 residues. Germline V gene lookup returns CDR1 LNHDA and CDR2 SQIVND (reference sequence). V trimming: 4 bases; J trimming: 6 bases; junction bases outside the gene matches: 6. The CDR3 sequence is CASSTQGAFAGELFF. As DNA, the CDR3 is TGTGCCAGTAGTACACAGGGGGCGTTTGCCGGGGAGCTGTTTTTT.

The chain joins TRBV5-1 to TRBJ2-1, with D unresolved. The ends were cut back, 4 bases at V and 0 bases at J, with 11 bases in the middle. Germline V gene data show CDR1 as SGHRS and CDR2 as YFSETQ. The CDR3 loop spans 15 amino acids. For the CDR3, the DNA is TGCGCCAGCAGCATGGACGTTAGCTCCTACAATGAGCAGTTCTTC. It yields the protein CASSMDVSSYNEQFF.

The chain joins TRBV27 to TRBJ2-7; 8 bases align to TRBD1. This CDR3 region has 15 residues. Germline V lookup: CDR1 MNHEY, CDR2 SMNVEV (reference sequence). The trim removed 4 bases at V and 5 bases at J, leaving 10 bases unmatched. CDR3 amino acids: CASSSNLDRAHEQYF. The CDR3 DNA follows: TGTGCCAGCAGTTCGAACCTGGACAGGGCCCACGAGCAGTACTTC.